This T cell receptor (beta chain) is from a study of response to subunit inactivated influenza vaccine. Study conclusions and caveats: The study's authors posited that every seasonal influenza vaccination enlists few new T cells.

This clonotype was seen only a few times. Its antigen is not identified. TCRdb used MiXCR to reprocess the RT-PCR reads, holding one entry per CDR3 protein. Of roughly 170,000 distinct CDR3 sequences listed, about a tenth are singletons. The source was non-naive T cells sorted from PBMCs, collected on the day of vaccination. The TCR originated in a man over 45 who received an inactivated influenza vaccine.

CDR3 DNA: TGTGCCAGCAGCCCAGGGACCGCTAGCGGCTACACCTTC. It translates to CASSPGTASGYTF. This chain connects TRBV7-9 to TRBJ1-2; D possibly corresponds to TRBD1 (5 bases). V lost 5 bases and J lost 8, with 15 bases in between. This CDR3 contains 13 residues. Germline assignment: CDR1 SEHNR and CDR2 FQNEAQ (reference sequence). Looking up the rest from reference TRBV7-9 and TRBJ1-2 gives the full variable domain: DTGVSQNPRHKITKRGQNVTFRCDPISEHNRLYWYRQTLGQGPEFLTYFQNEAQLEKSRLLSDRFSAERPKGSFSTLEIQRTEQGDSAMYLCASSPGTASGYTFGSGTRLTVV.